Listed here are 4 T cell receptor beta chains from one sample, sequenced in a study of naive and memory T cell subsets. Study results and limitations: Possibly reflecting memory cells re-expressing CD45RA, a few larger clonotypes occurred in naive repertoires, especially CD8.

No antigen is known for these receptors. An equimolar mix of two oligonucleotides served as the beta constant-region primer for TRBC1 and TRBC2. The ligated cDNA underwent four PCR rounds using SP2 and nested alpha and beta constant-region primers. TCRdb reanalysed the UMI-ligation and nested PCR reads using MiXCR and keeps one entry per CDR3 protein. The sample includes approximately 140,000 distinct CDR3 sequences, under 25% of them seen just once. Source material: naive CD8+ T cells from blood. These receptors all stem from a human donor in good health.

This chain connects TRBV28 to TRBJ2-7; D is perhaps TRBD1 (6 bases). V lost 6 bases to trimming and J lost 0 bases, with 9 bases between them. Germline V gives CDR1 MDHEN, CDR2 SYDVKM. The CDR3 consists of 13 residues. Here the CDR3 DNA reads TGTGCCAGCAGCAGGGACACCTCCTACGAGCAGTACTTC. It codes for CASSRDTSYEQYF.

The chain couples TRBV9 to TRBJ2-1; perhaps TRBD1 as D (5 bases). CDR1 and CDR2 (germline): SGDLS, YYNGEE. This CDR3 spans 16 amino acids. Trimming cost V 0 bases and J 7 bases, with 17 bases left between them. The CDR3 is CASSVGPGFNRNEQFF. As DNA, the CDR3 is TGTGCCAGCAGCGTAGGGCCAGGGTTCAACAGGAATGAGCAGTTCTTC.

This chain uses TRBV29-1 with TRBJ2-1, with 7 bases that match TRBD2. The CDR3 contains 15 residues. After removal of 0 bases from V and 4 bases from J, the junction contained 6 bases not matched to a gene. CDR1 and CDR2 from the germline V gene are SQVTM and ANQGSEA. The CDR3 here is CSVEEVGRPYNEQFF. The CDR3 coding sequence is TGCAGCGTTGAAGAGGTCGGGAGGCCGTACAATGAGCAGTTCTTC.

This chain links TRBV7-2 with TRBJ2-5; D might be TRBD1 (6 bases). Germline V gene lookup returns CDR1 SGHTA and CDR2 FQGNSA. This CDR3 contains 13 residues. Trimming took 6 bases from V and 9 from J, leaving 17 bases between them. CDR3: CASRLDRQWAQYF. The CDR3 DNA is TGTGCCAGCAGGTTGGACAGACAGTGGGCCCAGTACTTC.